This T cell receptor beta chain derives from a study of cytomegalovirus exposure and HLA in healthy donors. Findings of the study overall: V- and J-gene trimming in TCR beta was tied to a missense DCLRE1C variant by an analysis performed later. Among immune exposure information, only CMV serostatus was available.

PCR primers comprised 60 Vbeta and 13 Jbeta primers. The repertoire was sequenced with immunoSEQ multiplex PCR; TCRdb's copy has only in-frame clones and lacks some. The sample records 150,000 to 200,000 clones, roughly 79% being singletons. Germline CDR1 reads SGHRS; CDR2 reads YFSETQ. CDR3 size: 15 residues. Trimming removed 2 bases from V and 0 bases from J, with 8 bases in between. Points on this clone: Its target is not known.

Sequencing input: PBMCs. The chain carries TRBV5-1 and TRBJ2-2; unclear D gene. The receptor's source is a man between 45 and 60 years old in good health and CMV-seropositive. The chain's CDR3 is CASSFGQSNTGELFF. In nucleotides, the CDR3 is TGCGCCAGCAGCTTTGGGCAGTCGAACACCGGGGAGCTGTTTTTT.